The clone carrying this T cell receptor (beta chain) appeared a few times. Its antigen is unknown. The data originate from a study of T-cell memory formation after mild COVID-19. V trimming: 4 bases; J trimming: 5 bases; junction bases outside the gene matches: 9. The CDR3 spans 14 residues. Germline V gene sequence: CDR1 SQVTM, CDR2 ANQGSEA. Study conclusions and caveats: Clones that contracted clustered mainly in CM and EM if CD4+ and in EMRA if CD8+.

UMIs and sample barcodes were carried by the TCR alpha and TCR beta cDNA libraries that 5'RACE produced using constant-segment primers. TCRdb reanalysed the 5' RACE reads using MiXCR and keeps one entry per CDR3 protein. Seen here are roughly 500,000 distinct CDR3 sequences, about a fifth observed once, and the top ten hold around an eighth. This sequence was found in an adult woman who had mild COVID-19 (a few samples of this study predate the infection). Cell type and time point are not known. The chain links TRBV29-1 to TRBJ1-1, with 8 bases matching TRBD1. Sequencing input: PBMCs or a T cell subset sorted from them (not recorded which). CDR3 sequence reads: CSVVPQGAGTEAFF. The CDR3, as DNA: TGCAGCGTTGTGCCTCAGGGGGCCGGAACTGAAGCTTTCTTT.